Shown below are 21 T cell receptor beta chains from a single sample sequenced in a study of identical twins. TCRdb recomputed calls from the 5' RACE reads with MiXCR, one row per CDR3 protein. The sample holds some 590,000 distinct CDR3 sequences, around 9.6% seen once. The same sample was also studied in work on yellow fever vaccine responses in identical twins.

The specimen sequenced was PBMCs. The receptors originated from a young woman in good health.

A few counts support this clonotype. J is TRBJ2-7 and V is TRBV18; 7 positions match TRBD1. The germline CDR1 and CDR2 sequences are KGHSH and LQKENI. This CDR3 contains 13 residues. V trimming: 3 bases; J trimming: 7 bases; junction bases outside the gene matches: 6. This CDR3 reads CASSPRDRNEQYF. In DNA, the CDR3 is TGTGCCAGCTCACCCCGGGACAGAAATGAGCAGTACTTC.

A word on this clonotype: A much larger clone lies a single base off, so this may be a read error. This chain connects TRBV29-1 to TRBJ1-4; D gene ambiguous. The germline V gene encodes CDR1 SQVTM and CDR2 ANQGSEA. This CDR3 is 12 amino acids long. The CDR3 region is CSAHTIGERLFF. The CDR3 DNA reads TGCAGCGCCCATACTATCGGGGAAAGACTGTTTTTT.

J is TRBJ2-3 and V is TRBV4-2; 9 bases fit TRBD2. Trimming took 2 bases from V and 4 from J; bases not matched to a gene: 7. Germline CDR1 and CDR2: LGHNA and YNFKEQ. This CDR3 is built from 16 residues. The chain's CDR3 is CASSQPVGLAADTQYF. CDR3 nucleotide sequence: TGTGCCAGCAGCCAACCCGTGGGACTAGCCGCAGATACGCAGTATTTT.

This clonotype was recorded a few times. The rearrangement uses TRBV7-2 and TRBJ2-3; D unclear. The CDR3 covers 15 residues. Germline V CDR1 and CDR2: SGHTA, FQGNSA. The V gene lost 3 bases and the J gene lost 4 bases, with 14 bases spanning the gap. The CDR3 spells CASSFGPSAADTQYF. CDR3 DNA sequence: TGTGCCAGCAGCTTCGGCCCATCGGCTGCAGATACGCAGTATTTT.

This clonotype was observed at least ten times. This sequence joins TRBV7-9 and TRBJ2-7; 7 nucleotides line up with TRBD1. CDR1 and CDR2 (germline): SEHNR, FQNEAQ (reference sequence). After removal of 5 bases from V and 6 bases from J, the junction contained 7 bases not matched to a gene. The CDR3 totals 13 residues. CDR3 residues: CASSPPTGAEQYF. The CDR3 region has the DNA TGTGCCAGCAGCCCCCCAACAGGGGCCGAGCAGTACTTC.

Many counts were recorded for this clonotype. The J gene is TRBJ2-1, the V gene TRBV6-2 or TRBV6-3, with D perhaps matching TRBD2 (5 bases). The ends were cut back, 5 bases at V and 7 bases at J, with 21 bases in the middle. Germline values: CDR1 MNHEY, CDR2 SVGEGT. The CDR3 is 16 amino acids. CDR3 amino acids: CASSPHSGPLGNEQFF. CDR3 bases: TGTGCCAGCAGTCCTCACAGCGGACCCTTGGGGAATGAGCAGTTCTTC.

The V call is TRBV3-1, the J call TRBJ2-3; 8 nucleotides align to TRBD2. V shed 0 bases, J shed 4 bases, and the junction held 6 bases outside the gene matches. This CDR3 spans 16 amino acids. The germline V gene has CDR1 LGHDT and CDR2 YNNKEL (reference sequence). CDR3 DNA: TGTGCCAGCAGCCAAGATTACGGGGGGGCCTCAGATACGCAGTATTTT. This translates into CASSQDYGGASDTQYF.

V and J are TRBV11-2 and TRBJ2-7; the D gene is possibly TRBD1 (5 bases). The V gene's germline CDR1 is SGHAT and CDR2 FQNNGV. V lost 5 bases, J lost 3 bases, and 14 bases lay in between. The length of the CDR3 is 14 residues. The CDR3 coding sequence is TGTGCCAGCAGCCATAAGGGGCCTTTCTACGAGCAGTACTTC. Its protein product is CASSHKGPFYEQYF. Full variable domain (rest looked up from reference TRBV11-2 and TRBJ2-7): EAGVAQSPRYKIIEKRQSVAFWCNPISGHATLYWYQQILGQGPKLLIQFQNNGVVDDSQLPKDRFSAERLKGVDSTLKIQPAKLEDSAVYLCASSHKGPFYEQYFGPGTRLTVT.

This sequence joins TRBV7-8 and TRBJ2-5; 10 bases line up with TRBD2. V dropped 0 bases and J dropped 5; count of bases not matched to a gene: 12. This CDR3 region has 18 residues. Germline-derived CDR1 and CDR2 are SGHVS and FQNEAQ. CDR3 sequence (DNA): TGTGCCAGCAGCTTAGCGCTGGTGGCTAGCGGGAGCAGGGAGACCCAGTACTTC. Its translation is CASSLALVASGSRETQYF. The whole variable domain, filled in from reference TRBV7-8 and TRBJ2-5, reads GAGVSQSPRYKVAKRGQDVALRCDPISGHVSLFWYQQALGQGPEFLTYFQNEAQLDKSGLPSDRFFAERPEGSVSTLKIQRTQQEDSAVYLCASSLALVASGSRETQYFGPGTRLLVL.

V and J are TRBV5-1 and TRBJ2-1; D may match TRBD1 or TRBD2 (6 bases each). V was clipped by 5 bases and J by 4 bases, with 13 bases between them. CDR1 is SGHRS, CDR2 YFSETQ, per germline. The CDR3 has 14 amino acids. Written as DNA, the CDR3 is TGCGCCAGCAGAGGGGGGACCCTTTACAATGAGCAGTTCTTC. Its translation is CASRGGTLYNEQFF.

This clonotype occurred many times. The V call is TRBV10-3, the J call TRBJ2-3; 9 bases map to TRBD1. CDR1 is ENHRY and CDR2 is SYGVKD in the germline V gene. V shed 0 bases and J 0 bases; nucleotides not matched to a gene: 4. The CDR3 covers 17 residues. The CDR3 sequence: CAISESPTGGSTDTQYF. CDR3 nucleotides: TGTGCCATCAGTGAGTCGCCGACAGGGGGGAGCACAGATACGCAGTATTTT.

The chain joins TRBV7-9 to TRBJ2-7; no clear D. V was cut by 5 bases and J by 5 bases, with 13 bases left in between. CDR1 SEHNR and CDR2 FQNEAQ come from the germline V gene (reference sequence). This CDR3 contains 13 residues. CDR3 bases: TGTGCCAGCAGCCGACCAAGTGATCACGAGCAGTACTTC. Translated: CASSRPSDHEQYF.

This clonotype has only a few counts. The V gene is TRBV29-1, the J gene TRBJ2-1, with D possibly matching TRBD2 (6 bases). This CDR3 comprises 13 residues. The germline V and J ends were trimmed by 7 bases and 3 bases, with 13 bases remaining between them. The V gene's germline CDR1 is SQVTM and CDR2 ANQGSEA. The CDR3: CSADRGNYNEQFF. The CDR3 nucleotides read TGCAGCGCCGATCGGGGGAACTACAATGAGCAGTTCTTC.

The chain uses TRBV7-9 and TRBJ1-2; 7 bases align to TRBD1. The trim removed 1 base at V and 4 bases at J, leaving 6 bases unmatched. The germline CDR1 and CDR2 sequences are SEHNR and FQNEAQ (reference sequence). The CDR3 extends over 15 amino acids. Here the CDR3 DNA reads TGTGCCAGCAGCTTAGACCAGGGGGTGGCCTATGGCTACACCTTC. It encodes CASSLDQGVAYGYTF.

This clonotype was detected ten times or more. This sequence joins TRBV29-1 and TRBJ1-6; no definite D call. There are 13 residues in the CDR3. V was clipped by 5 bases and J by 8 bases, with 13 bases between them. Germline lookup yields CDR1 SQVTM and CDR2 ANQGSEA. CDR3 loop: CSVRKDGDSPLHF. The CDR3 nucleotides are TGCAGCGTTCGAAAGGACGGGGATTCACCCCTCCACTTT. Drawing the rest from reference TRBV29-1 and TRBJ1-6, the complete variable domain is SAVISQKPSRDICQRGTSLTIQCQVDSQVTMMFWYRQQPGQSLTLIATANQGSEATYESGFVIDKFPISRPNLTFSTLTVSNMSPEDSSIYLCSVRKDGDSPLHFGNGTRLTVT.

This clonotype appeared many times. The genes are TRBV7-9 and TRBJ2-2; D is tentatively TRBD1 or TRBD2 (5 bases each). Trimming cost V 5 bases and J 2 bases, with 15 bases left between them. Looked up from germline, CDR1 is SEHNR and CDR2 is FQNEAQ (reference sequence). The CDR3 extends over 16 amino acids. The CDR3 region has the DNA TGTGCCAGCAGCCCTAAAGCAGGGAGTAACACCGGGGAGCTGTTTTTT. As protein: CASSPKAGSNTGELFF.

This clonotype was seen ten or more times. The CDR3 spells CAISAPSGSTDTQYF. The CDR3 DNA sequence: TGTGCCATCAGTGCGCCTAGCGGGAGCACAGATACGCAGTATTTT. The chain employs TRBV10-3 and TRBJ2-3, with TRBD2 matching over 8 bases. The germline V gene has CDR1 ENHRY and CDR2 SYGVKD. The V and J ends lost 4 bases and 0 bases, in that order; junction bases with no gene match: 3. The CDR3 covers 15 residues.

This chain uses TRBV7-8 with TRBJ2-4, with a weak D call TRBD1 (6 bases). This CDR3 has 13 residues. Germline-derived CDR1 and CDR2 are SGHVS and FQNEAQ. V was cut by 4 bases and J by 6 bases, with 10 bases left in between. CDR3 nucleotide sequence: TGTGCCAGCAGCTGGGGGCGTGGAAACATTCAGTACTTC. Translated, it gives CASSWGRGNIQYF.

This clonotype was seen repeatedly, ten times or more. DNA of the CDR3: TGTGCCAGCAGTTTTTCAGCGGGAGTGGGAAATGAGCAGTTCTTC. This encodes CASSFSAGVGNEQFF. The chain employs TRBV12-3 or TRBV12-4 and TRBJ2-1; 8 bases are shared with TRBD2. The V gene end was trimmed by 3 bases and the J gene end by 7 bases; junction bases not matched to a gene: 8. This CDR3 spans 15 amino acids.

This clonotype occurred many times. V gene TRBV29-1 combines with J gene TRBJ2-1; TRBD1 aligns across 7 bases. J was trimmed by 5 bases and V by 7 bases; bases with no gene match: 8. Germline V CDR1 and CDR2: SQVTM, ANQGSEA. The CDR3 runs 13 residues. The CDR3 bases are TGCAGCGCCCAGACAGGGCCAAACAATGAGCAGTTCTTC. Residues: CSAQTGPNNEQFF.

This clonotype has a handful of counts. Germline and junction disagree at one end, which may indicate a read error. The chain has TRBV20-1 and TRBJ2-7; perhaps D is TRBD1 or TRBD2 (5 bases each). CDR1 and CDR2 from the germline V gene are DFQATT and SNEGSKA (reference sequence). The CDR3 has 12 amino acids. The CDR3: CSARVSQGPLRF. The CDR3 region has the DNA TGCAGTGCTAGAGTATCGCAGGGACCCCTCCGATTC.